This T cell receptor beta chain was observed in a study of technical replicates of blood from several donors. V trimming: 6 bases; J trimming: 8 bases; junction bases outside the gene matches: 8. CDR1 KGHSH and CDR2 LQKENI come from the germline V gene. CDR3 length equals 13 residues. Only in-frame clones appear in the TCRdb table, and some are missing; sequencing was by immunoSEQ multiplex PCR. The sample shows more than 10,000 clones, approximately 86% of them seen only once. This clone was seen more than once but under ten times. The J gene is TRBJ1-2, the V gene TRBV18; 8 nucleotides agree with TRBD1. The sequenced sample consisted of PBMCs. This clonotype was obtained from a human donor in good health. This CDR3 is CASSYDRGSGYTF. The CDR3 DNA reads as TGTGCCAGCTCCTACGACAGGGGCTCCGGCTACACCTTC.